The 29 T cell receptor beta chains presented below share a single source sample, sequenced in a study of control samples from healthy donors and cancer patients. Some clones are missing from TCRdb's copy, which holds only in-frame ones; the method was immunoSEQ multiplex PCR. The data show about 130,000 clones, roughly 94% seen once. Sequencing was carried out using blood. These receptor sequences come from a man aged 25 to 40 in good health.

The chain uses TRBV30 and TRBJ1-5; D is unclear. Trimming shortened V by 2 bases and J by 7 bases, and 12 bases separated the two germline ends. The CDR3 consists of 13 residues. Germline V gene data show CDR1 as GTSNPN and CDR2 as SVGIG (reference sequence). In nucleotides, the CDR3 is TGTGCCTGGAGTAGACCAACTAGCCAGCCCCAGCATTTT. Protein: CAWSRPTSQPQHF.

This clone was seen a single time. V is TRBV28 and J is TRBJ2-7, with D possibly being TRBD2 (5 bases). V lost 3 bases and J 3 bases, leaving 9 bases between the germline ends. CDR1 MDHEN and CDR2 SYDVKM come from the germline V gene. The CDR3 covers 13 residues. In nucleotides, the CDR3 is TGTGCCAGCAGTTTGTCGGGGAACTACGAGCAGTACTTC. Amino acids: CASSLSGNYEQYF. Filled out from reference TRBV28 and TRBJ2-7, the complete variable domain reads DVKVTQSSRYLVKRTGEKVFLECVQDMDHENMFWYRQDPGLGLRLIYFSYDVKMKEKGDIPEGYSVSREKKERFSLILESASTNQTSMYLCASSLSGNYEQYFGPGTRLTVT.

The V and J genes are TRBV30 and TRBJ1-3, with D uncertain. The CDR3 contains 14 residues. Between the trimmed V and J ends, which lost 5 bases and 0 bases, there was a span of 11 bases. Germline lookup yields CDR1 GTSNPN and CDR2 SVGIG (reference sequence). The chain's CDR3 is CAWDLKGSGNTIYF. The CDR3 DNA sequence: TGTGCCTGGGATCTCAAGGGCTCTGGAAACACCATATATTTT.

The rearrangement links TRBV19 to TRBJ2-2; TRBD2 matches 8 bases. CDR1 is LNHDA, CDR2 SQIVND, per germline (reference sequence). The CDR3 runs 18 residues. Germline trimming cut 11 bases from V and 4 bases from J; bases unmatched to any gene: 21. Written as DNA, the CDR3 is TGTGCCTCAAACGGGGGGGCGCGAGCCATTTCCCTCACCGGGGAGCTGTTTTTT. Translation: CASNGGARAISLTGELFF.

The chain employs TRBV30 and TRBJ2-1, with D perhaps matching TRBD1 (6 bases). CDR1 and CDR2 (germline): GTSNPN, SVGIG (reference sequence). The CDR3 consists of 14 residues. V lost 0 bases to trimming and J lost 5 bases, with 11 bases between them. The CDR3 region is CAWSVGQGNNEQFF. The CDR3 coding sequence is TGTGCCTGGAGTGTAGGGCAGGGGAACAATGAGCAGTTCTTC.

The rearrangement joins TRBV27 to TRBJ2-1; 13 positions match TRBD2. The CDR3 consists of 14 residues. The germline V gene has CDR1 MNHEY and CDR2 SMNVEV (reference sequence). J gave up 10 bases and V 5 bases, and 5 bases lay outside the gene matches. The CDR3 DNA reads TGTGCCAGCAGTCTCGCGGGACTAGCGGGGGAGCAGTTCTTC. The encoded protein is CASSLAGLAGEQFF.

This clone occurred once. This rearrangement joins TRBV7-2 to TRBJ2-4; D unresolved. With 1 base removed from V and 6 bases from J, the gap between germline ends came to 19 bases. The CDR3 sequence is 17 residues long. CDR1 SGHTA and CDR2 FQGNSA come from the germline V gene. CDR3 bases: TGTGCCAGCAGCTTAGGGACCCGACCGACTTCCACAAACATTCAGTACTTC. Translation gives CASSLGTRPTSTNIQYF.

The V call is TRBV5-1, the J call TRBJ2-7; D is tentatively TRBD1 or TRBD2 (6 bases each). Germline V gives CDR1 SGHRS, CDR2 YFSETQ. The CDR3 is made up of 15 amino acids. Trimming left V 5 bases short and J 2 bases short, with 17 bases between. The DNA of the CDR3 is TGCGCCAGCAGAGGGGGGTTAGGGGACCCCTACGAGCAGTACTTC. Translation gives CASRGGLGDPYEQYF. Full variable domain (rest looked up from reference TRBV5-1 and TRBJ2-7): KAGVTQTPRYLIKTRGQQVTLSCSPISGHRSVSWYQQTPGQGLQFLFEYFSETQRNKGNFPGRFSGRQFSNSRSEMNVSTLELGDSALYLCASRGGLGDPYEQYFGPGTRLTVT.

V is TRBV19 and J is TRBJ2-7; 7 bases are a match to TRBD1. The V gene end was trimmed by 6 bases and the J gene end by 5 bases; junction bases not matched to a gene: 7. The germline V gene has CDR1 LNHDA and CDR2 SQIVND (reference sequence). This CDR3 has 13 residues. CDR3 DNA sequence: TGTGCCAGTAGAGGCAGGGGGATGAACGAGCAGTACTTC. Its translation is CASRGRGMNEQYF.

This chain links TRBV11-3 with TRBJ2-3, with D possibly being TRBD2 (5 bases). CDR1 is SGHNT, CDR2 YENEEA, per germline. Trimming removed 1 base from V and 2 bases from J, with 7 bases in between. CDR3 length: 14 amino acids. CDR3 nucleotide sequence: TGTGCCAGCAGCTTAGGTGGACTCACAGATACGCAGTATTTT. It encodes CASSLGGLTDTQYF.

The CDR3 reads CASSFRRGPSSYNEQFF. In DNA form, the CDR3 reads TGTGCCAGCAGCTTCCGGAGGGGGCCGAGCTCCTACAATGAGCAGTTCTTC. The chain links TRBV11-2 to TRBJ2-1, with a weak D call TRBD1 (7 bases). Trimming pared 3 bases from V and 0 bases from J, leaving 15 bases between. Germline V gives CDR1 SGHAT, CDR2 FQNNGV. The CDR3 extends over 17 amino acids. Looking up the rest from reference TRBV11-2 and TRBJ2-1 gives the full variable domain: EAGVAQSPRYKIIEKRQSVAFWCNPISGHATLYWYQQILGQGPKLLIQFQNNGVVDDSQLPKDRFSAERLKGVDSTLKIQPAKLEDSAVYLCASSFRRGPSSYNEQFFGPGTRLTVL.

This sequence joins TRBV5-4 and TRBJ2-1; D not certain. The CDR3 consists of 16 residues. V lost 0 bases to trimming and J lost 8 bases, with 18 bases between them. Germline CDR1 and CDR2: SGHNT and YYREEE (reference sequence). The CDR3 nucleotides read TGTGCCAGCAGCTTGGGAGTTCGGCCCCAGATAGATGAGCAGTTCTTC. This sequence encodes CASSLGVRPQIDEQFF.

The V gene is TRBV2, the J gene TRBJ1-1, with D hard to call. This CDR3 contains 17 residues. Trimming removed 5 bases at V and 0 bases at J, with 19 bases between. Germline V gene sequence: CDR1 SNHLY, CDR2 FYNNEI. In DNA form, the CDR3 reads TGTGCCAGCAGTTACTTCCTGTCTACTGGGATGAACACTGAAGCTTTCTTT. Translation gives CASSYFLSTGMNTEAFF.

CDR3 nucleotide sequence: TGCGCCAGCAGCTATGGGAGGAGCACCGGGGAGCTGTTTTTT. Protein product: CASSYGRSTGELFF. The chain is built from TRBV5-1 and TRBJ2-2, with D perhaps matching TRBD2 (6 bases). The length of the CDR3 is 14 residues. The germline CDR1 and CDR2 sequences are SGHRS and YFSETQ. The V end was cut by 3 bases, the J end by 4 bases, with 10 bases between.

The gene calls are TRBV18 and TRBJ1-2; tentatively, D is TRBD1 (5 bases). The CDR3 contains 16 residues. CDR1 KGHSH and CDR2 LQKENI come from the germline V gene. V lost 0 bases and J lost 0, with 11 bases in between. The CDR3 DNA sequence: TGTGCCAGCTCACCACCCCCGGGGGGGACTAACTATGGCTACACCTTC. Translated: CASSPPPGGTNYGYTF.

The chain combines TRBV7-2 with TRBJ1-1, with D possibly TRBD1 on 5 matching bases. V lost 1 base and J 1 base, leaving 10 bases between the germline ends. Germline V gene data show CDR1 as SGHTA and CDR2 as FQGNSA. The CDR3 consists of 15 residues. CDR3: CASSLVSGTNTEAFF. The CDR3 DNA sequence: TGTGCCAGCAGCTTAGTGTCCGGGACGAACACTGAAGCTTTCTTT.

V gene TRBV7-9 combines with J gene TRBJ1-2, with no clear D. The CDR3 loop spans 12 amino acids. Per the germline V gene, CDR1 is SEHNR and CDR2 is FQNEAQ (reference sequence). Trimming pared 5 bases from V and 4 bases from J, leaving 8 bases between. The DNA of the CDR3 is TGTGCCAGCAGCCCCGGAGGCTATGGCTACACCTTC. Protein: CASSPGGYGYTF.

This clone was seen just once. V usage is TRBV5-4 and J usage is TRBJ1-2; D not resolved. Trimming took 4 bases from V and 5 from J, leaving 6 bases between them. The CDR3 is made up of 11 amino acids. Germline lookup yields CDR1 SGHNT and CDR2 YYREEE (reference sequence). CDR3 in amino acids: CASSNIYGYTF. CDR3 nucleotides: TGTGCCAGCAGCAACATTTATGGCTACACCTTC.

This chain connects TRBV5-1 to TRBJ1-2, with TRBD1 matching over 8 bases. CDR3 length: 15 amino acids. The germline V gene encodes CDR1 SGHRS and CDR2 YFSETQ. V dropped 4 bases and J dropped 5; count of bases not matched to a gene: 10. CDR3 amino acids: CASSTGTGYRYGYTF. Here the CDR3 DNA reads TGCGCCAGCAGCACGGGGACAGGCTATCGGTATGGCTACACCTTC.

The chain uses TRBV7-8 and TRBJ1-3; 7 nucleotides agree with TRBD1. The ends lost 5 bases at V and 0 bases at J; junction bases unmatched: 7. Germline-derived CDR1 and CDR2 are SGHVS and FQNEAQ. The CDR3 spans 16 residues. CDR3 amino acids: CASSPRQGYSGNTIYF. CDR3 in DNA: TGTGCCAGCAGCCCAAGACAGGGCTACTCTGGAAACACCATATATTTT.

This rearrangement joins TRBV9 to TRBJ2-5, with 7 bases aligning to TRBD2. Germline-derived CDR1 and CDR2 are SGDLS and YYNGEE. The CDR3 has 17 residues. V was pared by 4 bases and J by 0 bases, with 12 bases of the junction left unmatched. The CDR3 nucleotides are TGTGCCAGCAGCCCCCGTCTCGGGGGGACGTACCAAGAGACCCAGTACTTC. This gives the protein CASSPRLGGTYQETQYF.

The rearrangement joins TRBV4-1 to TRBJ1-4, with D unresolved. Trimming removed 0 bases from V and 8 bases from J, with 13 bases in between. This CDR3 is built from 15 residues. CDR1 is MGHRA, CDR2 YSYEKL, per germline. The CDR3 is CASSQDPTLGEKLFF. The CDR3 DNA reads TGCGCCAGCAGCCAAGACCCCACCCTGGGGGAAAAACTGTTTTTT.

This chain joins TRBV4-3 and TRBJ2-3; tentatively, D is TRBD2 (5 bases). This CDR3 has 16 residues. V was trimmed by 1 base and J by 4 bases, leaving 15 bases between them. The V gene's germline CDR1 is LGHNA and CDR2 YSLEER. CDR3 sequence (DNA): TGCGCCAGCAGCCAAGTCGTACGGGCCGGGGCAGATACGCAGTATTTT. It yields the protein CASSQVVRAGADTQYF.

The V gene is TRBV20-1, the J gene TRBJ2-7, with D unclear. CDR1 is DFQATT and CDR2 is SNEGSKA in the germline V gene (reference sequence). The CDR3 length is 13 residues. V was trimmed by 3 bases and J by 3 bases, leaving 12 bases between them. The CDR3 spells CSASHDGNYEQYF. The CDR3 region has the DNA TGCAGTGCTAGTCACGATGGGAACTACGAGCAGTACTTC.

Points on this clone: The junction departs from the called germline gene at one end, perhaps through a read error. The chain combines TRBV29-1 with TRBJ2-7, with 7 positions matching TRBD1. CDR3 length: 13 residues. In germline, CDR1 is SQVTM, CDR2 ANQGSEA. The CDR3 DNA follows: TGCAGCGTGGGGGAGACAGGGCGAAACGAGCAGTGCTTC. This translates into CSVGETGRNEQCF.

The chain carries TRBV27 and TRBJ2-7, with D possibly being TRBD1 or TRBD2 (5 bases each). Between the trimmed V and J ends, which lost 2 bases and 4 bases, there was a span of 12 bases. The CDR3 sequence is 14 residues long. Germline lookup yields CDR1 MNHEY and CDR2 SMNVEV (reference sequence). The CDR3 nucleotides read TGTGCCAGCAGTTTAAGAGGGGACGGGTACGAGCAGTACTTC. It translates to CASSLRGDGYEQYF.

On this clone itself: Other DNA sequences in the sample encode the same CDR3. This sequence joins TRBV9 and TRBJ2-2, with 7 bases matching TRBD2. Unmatched junction bases numbered 12, after V lost 4 bases and J lost 3 bases. The CDR3 spans 17 residues. Per germline, CDR1 SGDLS and CDR2 YYNGEE. The DNA of the CDR3 is TGTGCCAGCAGCCTAGCGTGGAAAAGCGGGGACACCGGGGAGCTGTTTTTT. It translates to CASSLAWKSGDTGELFF.

The chain joins TRBV7-9 to TRBJ2-7, with no clear D. The germline V and J ends were trimmed by 6 bases and 0 bases, with 15 bases remaining between them. Germline values: CDR1 SEHNR, CDR2 FQNEAQ (reference sequence). The CDR3 has 15 residues. The CDR3 DNA sequence: TGTGCCAGCAGTTCACCGACAAAGAGCTCCTACGAGCAGTACTTC. It yields the protein CASSSPTKSSYEQYF.

The chain carries TRBV30 and TRBJ2-4, with TRBD1 identical over 11 bases. Germline lookup yields CDR1 GTSNPN and CDR2 SVGIG (reference sequence). CDR3 length: 15 residues. V lost 2 bases to trimming and J lost 3 bases; unmatched junction nucleotides: 3. The CDR3 DNA is TGTGCCTGGAGTCCGGACAGGGGGCTCAAAAACATTCAGTACTTC. Protein: CAWSPDRGLKNIQYF. Combining the CDR3 with reference TRBV30 and TRBJ2-4 gives the whole variable domain SQTIHQWPATLVQPVGSPLSLECTVEGTSNPNLYWYRQAAGRGLQLLFYSVGIGQISSEVPQNLSASRPQDRQFILSSKKLLLSDSGFYLCAWSPDRGLKNIQYFGAGTRLSVL.